This TCR beta chain was recovered during a study of shared clonotypes between healthy human individuals. Findings and caveats of the study: Only blood was sampled, and tissue TCR repertoires likely differ from blood ones.

A word on this clone: Its antigen is still unknown.

The repertoire was sequenced with immunoSEQ multiplex PCR; TCRdb's copy has only in-frame clones and lacks some. The sample records around 430,000 clones, around 75% being singletons. Trimming pared 5 bases from V and 2 bases from J, leaving 15 bases between. Germline CDR1 reads LNHDA; CDR2 reads SQIVND (reference sequence). The length of the CDR3 is 15 residues. The chain combines TRBV19 with TRBJ1-2, with D maybe TRBD1 (6 bases). This TCR was sampled from a woman aged 40-49 years in good health. Some clones in this sample may be carry-over from other donors' samples. The specimen was PBMCs. CDR3 sequence reads: CASSPQGKGNYGYTF. CDR3 in DNA: TGTGCCAGTAGTCCACAGGGAAAAGGGAACTATGGCTACACCTTC.